The 20 T cell receptor delta chains reported below all come from one sample, sequenced in a study of Vδ1+ human thymocytes. The template was reverse-transcribed extracted RNA. Pooled V-gene forward primers with one constant-region reverse primer generated the CDR3 amplicons by multiplex PCR. TCRdb redid clone calling on the multiplex PCR reads using CATT. Altogether about 73,000 delta-chain clones are present, roughly a third being singletons, with the ten largest covering approximately 0.3%. Study-wide findings and caveats: Highly polyclonal TRG and TRD repertoires with Gaussian CDR3 length distributions appeared in thymus.

These TCRs' antigens remain unknown. Sequenced: Vdelta1+ gamma-delta thymocytes from the thymus. Noted subset: FACS-sorted CD3+ TCRalphabeta- TCRVdelta1+ TCRVdelta2- thymocytes. These receptor sequences come from a boy in the first two years of life who had congenital heart surgery.

This clone occurred a few times. Its ends do not fully match the called genes, so a read error is possible. The chain is built from TRDV2 and TRDJ3, with 8 bases fitting TRDD3. Germline-derived CDR1 and CDR2 are GEAIGNYY and EKD. The CDR3 length is 20 residues. Here the CDR3 reads CAREPGGISVRSWDTRQMFF. For the CDR3, the DNA is TGTGCCCGTGAACCTGGGGGGATATCTGTGAGGTCTTGGGACACCCGACAGATGTTTTTC.

In its sample, this clone was seen a few times. V is TRDV2 and J is TRDJ1, with 13 nucleotides matching TRDD3. Germline trimming cut 0 bases from V and 2 bases from J; bases unmatched to any gene: 8. This CDR3 has 18 amino acids. CDR1 and CDR2 from the germline V gene are GEAIGNYY and EKD. The chain's CDR3 is CACDTEAVLGDTTDKLIF. The CDR3 nucleotides read TGTGCCTGTGACACCGAAGCAGTACTGGGGGATACGACCGATAAACTCATCTTT.

This sequence joins TRDV1 and TRDJ1; TRDD3 is a possible D gene (5 bases). The CDR3 covers 23 residues. CDR1 TSWWSYY and CDR2 QGS come from the germline V gene. V was clipped by 3 bases and J by 0 bases, with 35 bases between them. In DNA, the CDR3 is TGTGCTCTTGGGGAGTATGTCACGTACGGTTTCCGGGGGTTAAAGATATACACCGATAAACTCATCTTT. Amino acids: CALGEYVTYGFRGLKIYTDKLIF.

This chain links TRDV1 with TRDJ1, with TRDD3 matching 10 bases. This CDR3 is 21 amino acids long. J lost 2 bases, V lost 3 bases, and 21 bases had no gene match. Germline V gene data show CDR1 as TSWWSYY and CDR2 as QGS. The DNA for the CDR3 is TGTGCTCTTGGGGATTCCCTCATCACTGGGGGATTCCTGTGGTGGACCGATAAACTCATCTTT. As protein: CALGDSLITGGFLWWTDKLIF.

This clone was observed a handful of times. The rearrangement links TRDV1 to TRDJ1, with D possibly being TRDD2 or TRDD3 (7 bases each). CDR3 length: 21 amino acids. V lost 5 bases and J 0 bases, leaving 31 bases between the germline ends. The V gene's germline CDR1 is TSWWSYY and CDR2 QGS. In DNA form, the CDR3 reads TGTGCTCTTGGGCCACCCAATGGGCCTACCTTCCTGGGGGTCGACACCGATAAACTCATCTTT. Translation gives CALGPPNGPTFLGVDTDKLIF.

The chain joins TRDV1 to TRDJ1, with TRDD3 matching 12 bases. There are 17 residues in the CDR3. The germline CDR1 and CDR2 sequences are TSWWSYY and QGS. With 1 base clipped from V and 2 bases from J, the junction kept 5 bases outside the gene matches. The CDR3 region is CALGERWGIRKTDKLIF. In DNA form, the CDR3 reads TGTGCTCTTGGGGAACGCTGGGGGATACGTAAAACCGATAAACTCATCTTT.

The chain joins TRDV1 to TRDJ1; 11 positions match TRDD3. After removal of 0 bases from V and 3 bases from J, the junction contained 12 bases not matched to a gene. This CDR3 has 19 residues. Germline V gene sequence: CDR1 TSWWSYY, CDR2 QGS. The DNA of the CDR3 is TGTGCTCTTGGGGAACTACCGTACTGGGGGATAGCAGGTCCCGATAAACTCATCTTT. Its protein product is CALGELPYWGIAGPDKLIF.

In the case of this clone: Different DNA sequences within this sample yield the same CDR3. The rearrangement uses TRDV2 and TRDJ1; 9 positions match TRDD3. The CDR3 extends over 14 amino acids. Trimming cost V 5 bases and J 8 bases; bases outside gene matches: 11. CDR1 and CDR2 (germline): GEAIGNYY, EKD. The CDR3 bases are TGTGCCTGTGGGGTGGGCACTGGGGGACAAAAACTCATCTTT. It is translated as CACGVGTGGQKLIF.

There are a few counts of this clone. The rearrangement joins TRDV1 to TRDJ1; TRDD2 might be the D (6 bases). CDR3 length: 17 amino acids. Germline values: CDR1 TSWWSYY, CDR2 QGS. Deletions cut 4 bases from V and 0 bases from J, with 18 bases between. The CDR3 sequence is CALGAHSFPGYTDKLIF. The CDR3 nucleotides read TGTGCTCTTGGGGCCCATTCCTTCCCAGGATACACCGATAAACTCATCTTT.

This clone turned up a few times. V gene TRDV1 combines with J gene TRDJ1; the match to TRDD3 covers 12 bases. Germline CDR1 and CDR2: TSWWSYY and QGS. The CDR3 contains 23 residues. V was clipped by 0 bases and J by 0 bases; unmatched bases: 20. The CDR3 region is CALGELMSWGIRFSLRYTDKLIF. CDR3 DNA sequence: TGTGCTCTTGGGGAACTAATGTCCTGGGGGATACGCTTTTCGCTTCGGTACACCGATAAACTCATCTTT.

This clone was counted between two and nine times. The V gene is TRDV1, the J gene TRDJ1, with TRDD3 identical over 11 bases. The CDR3 runs 22 residues. V was clipped by 1 base and J by 0 bases; unmatched bases: 19. The germline V gene encodes CDR1 TSWWSYY and CDR2 QGS. The CDR3 protein is CALGEPFPRVGILGDNTDKLIF. Written as DNA, the CDR3 is TGTGCTCTTGGGGAACCTTTCCCAAGGGTGGGTATACTGGGGGATAACACCGATAAACTCATCTTT.

The rearrangement links TRDV2 to TRDJ2; 8 bases align to TRDD3. The ends lost 3 bases at V and 1 base at J; junction bases unmatched: 24. Per germline, CDR1 GEAIGNYY and CDR2 EKD. The CDR3 runs 22 residues. CDR3 loop: CACDSRYLTGDIREGLTAQLFF. The CDR3 bases are TGTGCCTGTGACTCCCGATATCTTACGGGGGATATTCGGGAGGGTTTGACAGCACAACTCTTCTTT.

This rearrangement joins TRDV1 to TRDJ1; D is uncertain. The CDR3 covers 15 residues. From germline, CDR1 is TSWWSYY and CDR2 QGS. V lost 2 bases and J lost 4, with 14 bases in between. This chain's CDR3 is CALGEALGLHDKLIF. In DNA form, the CDR3 reads TGTGCTCTTGGGGAAGCTCTCGGCCTCCACGATAAACTCATCTTT.

In its sample, this clone was seen a few times. This chain joins TRDV1 and TRDJ1; D might be TRDD3 (5 bases). Germline loops: CDR1 TSWWSYY, CDR2 QGS. CDR3 length equals 16 residues. V lost 1 base and J lost 1, with 13 bases in between. This chain's CDR3 is CALGEREGGCTDKLIF. CDR3 in DNA: TGTGCTCTTGGGGAACGCGAGGGGGGTTGCACCGATAAACTCATCTTT.

The V call is TRDV1, the J call TRDJ1; a weak D match, TRDD2 (5 bases). The CDR3 loop spans 19 amino acids. Germline values: CDR1 TSWWSYY, CDR2 QGS. V lost 1 base to trimming and J lost 1 base, with 22 bases between them. CDR3 nucleotides: TGTGCTCTTGGGGAACCGATTTCCTGCCGAACTACGTGCACCGATAAACTCATCTTT. Residues: CALGEPISCRTTCTDKLIF.

This chain connects TRDV1 to TRDJ1, with D maybe TRDD3 (5 bases). CDR3 length equals 20 residues. CDR1 is TSWWSYY and CDR2 is QGS in the germline V gene. V gave up 0 bases and J gave up 7 bases, with 30 bases separating them. CDR3 amino acids: CALGELEKAGANTGFGKLIF. Here the CDR3 DNA reads TGTGCTCTTGGGGAACTAGAAAAGGCGGGAGCCAATACGGGCTTCGGTAAACTCATCTTT.

The genes are TRDV1 and TRDJ1, with 12 bases that match TRDD3. The CDR3 contains 21 residues. V gave up 1 base and J gave up 2 bases; unmatched junction bases: 17. In germline, CDR1 is TSWWSYY, CDR2 QGS. The CDR3 DNA is TGTGCTCTTGGGGAACCTGGCAGCAACTGGGGGATACTACCCTTAACCGATAAACTCATCTTT. This encodes CALGEPGSNWGILPLTDKLIF.

The chain joins TRDV2 to TRDJ1; D possibly corresponds to TRDD3 (5 bases). V was clipped by 1 base and J by 3 bases, with 26 bases between them. This CDR3 spans 19 amino acids. In germline, CDR1 is GEAIGNYY, CDR2 EKD. The chain's CDR3 is CACDTVSTGATPKPDKLIF. For the CDR3, the DNA is TGTGCCTGTGACACAGTTTCTACGGGGGCCACTCCCAAGCCCGATAAACTCATCTTT.

This clone was found a few times. This chain links TRDV1 with TRDJ1, with 9 bases identical to TRDD2. The CDR3 covers 22 residues. The J segment lost 0 bases and the V segment lost 0 bases, leaving 20 bases of the junction unmatched. Germline lookup yields CDR1 TSWWSYY and CDR2 QGS. The CDR3 nucleotides read TGTGCTCTTGGGGAACTCCGCAGCCTTCCTACGATTTATACGCATTACACCGATAAACTCATCTTT. Amino acids: CALGELRSLPTIYTHYTDKLIF.

The V call is TRDV1, the J call TRDJ1; TRDD3 matches 10 bases. CDR3 length: 24 amino acids. Trimming removed 1 base from V and 0 bases from J; junction bases left unmatched: 26. CDR1 TSWWSYY and CDR2 QGS come from the germline V gene. CDR3 amino acids: CALGEQEPFLTRTGGCMYTDKLIF. The CDR3 region has the DNA TGTGCTCTTGGGGAACAGGAACCCTTCCTCACACGGACTGGGGGATGCATGTACACCGATAAACTCATCTTT.